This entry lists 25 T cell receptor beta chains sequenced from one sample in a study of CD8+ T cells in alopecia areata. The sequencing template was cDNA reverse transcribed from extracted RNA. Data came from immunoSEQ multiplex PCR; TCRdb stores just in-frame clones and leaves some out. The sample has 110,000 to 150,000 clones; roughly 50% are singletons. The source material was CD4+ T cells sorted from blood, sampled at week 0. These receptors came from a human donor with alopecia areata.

CDR3 amino acids: CASSKPLPKLNTEAFF. The CDR3 DNA reads TGTGCCAGCAGCAAACCCCTGCCCAAATTGAACACTGAAGCTTTCTTT. This chain links TRBV21-1 with TRBJ1-1. TRBV21-1 is listed as a pseudogene. This CDR3 comprises 16 residues.

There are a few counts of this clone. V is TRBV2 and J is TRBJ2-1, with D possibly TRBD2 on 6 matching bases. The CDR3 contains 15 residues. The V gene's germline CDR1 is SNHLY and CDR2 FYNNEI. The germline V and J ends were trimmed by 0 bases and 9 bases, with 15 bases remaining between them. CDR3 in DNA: TGTGCCAGCAGTGAAGCGGTATTGAGGGGAGGTGAGCAGTTCTTC. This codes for CASSEAVLRGGEQFF.

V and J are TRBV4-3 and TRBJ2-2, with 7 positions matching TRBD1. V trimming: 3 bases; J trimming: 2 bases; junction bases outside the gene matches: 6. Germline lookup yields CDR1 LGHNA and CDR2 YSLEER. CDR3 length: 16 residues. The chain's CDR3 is CASSHGRGPNTGELFF. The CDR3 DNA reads TGCGCCAGCAGCCACGGAAGGGGGCCAAACACCGGGGAGCTGTTTTTT.

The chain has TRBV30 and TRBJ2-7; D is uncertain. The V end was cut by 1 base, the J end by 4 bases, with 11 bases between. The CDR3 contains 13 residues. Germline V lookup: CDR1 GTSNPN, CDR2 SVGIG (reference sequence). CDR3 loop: CAWSEGGIYEQYF. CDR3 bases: TGTGCCTGGAGTGAGGGTGGGATTTACGAGCAGTACTTC. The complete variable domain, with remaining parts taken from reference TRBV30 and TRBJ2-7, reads SQTIHQWPATLVQPVGSPLSLECTVEGTSNPNLYWYRQAAGRGLQLLFYSVGIGQISSEVPQNLSASRPQDRQFILSSKKLLLSDSGFYLCAWSEGGIYEQYFGPGTRLTVT.

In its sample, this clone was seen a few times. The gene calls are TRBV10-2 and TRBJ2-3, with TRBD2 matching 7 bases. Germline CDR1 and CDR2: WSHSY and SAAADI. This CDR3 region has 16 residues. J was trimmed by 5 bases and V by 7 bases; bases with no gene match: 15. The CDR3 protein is CASNRRLAGREDTQYF. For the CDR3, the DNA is TGCGCCAGCAACCGCCGACTAGCCGGGCGTGAAGATACGCAGTATTTT.

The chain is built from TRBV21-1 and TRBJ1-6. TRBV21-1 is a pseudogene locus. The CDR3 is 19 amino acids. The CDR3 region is CASSNSFTGPQANNSPLHF. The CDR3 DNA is TGTGCCAGCAGCAACTCCTTCACGGGGCCTCAAGCGAATAATTCACCCCTCCACTTT.

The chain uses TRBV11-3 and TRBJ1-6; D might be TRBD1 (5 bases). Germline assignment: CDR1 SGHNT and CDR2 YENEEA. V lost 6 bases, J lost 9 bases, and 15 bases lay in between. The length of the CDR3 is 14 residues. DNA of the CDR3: TGTGCCAGCAGTCTGAGGGGATTAGGTTCACCCCTCCACTTT. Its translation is CASSLRGLGSPLHF.

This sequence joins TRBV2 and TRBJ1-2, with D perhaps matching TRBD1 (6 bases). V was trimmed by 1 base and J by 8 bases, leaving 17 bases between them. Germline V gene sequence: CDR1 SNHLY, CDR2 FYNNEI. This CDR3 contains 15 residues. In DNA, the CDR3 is TGTGCCAGCAGTGAAGGCCTCAGGGGTCGGGGCGGCTACACCTTC. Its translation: CASSEGLRGRGGYTF.

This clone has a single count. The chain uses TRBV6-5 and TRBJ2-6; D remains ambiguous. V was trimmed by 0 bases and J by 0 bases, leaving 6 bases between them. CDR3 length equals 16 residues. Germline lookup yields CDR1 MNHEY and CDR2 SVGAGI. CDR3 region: CASSYSIRSGANVLTF. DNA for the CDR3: TGTGCCAGCAGTTACTCGATCCGCTCTGGGGCCAACGTCCTGACTTTC.

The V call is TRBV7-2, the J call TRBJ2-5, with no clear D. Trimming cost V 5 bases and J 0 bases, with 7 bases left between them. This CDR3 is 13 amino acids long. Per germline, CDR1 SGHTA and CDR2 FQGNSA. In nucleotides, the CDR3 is TGTGCCAGCAGCCCTTCCTACCAAGAGACCCAGTACTTC. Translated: CASSPSYQETQYF.

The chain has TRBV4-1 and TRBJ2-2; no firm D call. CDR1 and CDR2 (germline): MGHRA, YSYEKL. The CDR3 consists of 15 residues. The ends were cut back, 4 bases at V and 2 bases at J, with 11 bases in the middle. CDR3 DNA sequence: TGCGCCAGCAGCCCTACCTGGACCAACACCGGGGAGCTGTTTTTT. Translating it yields CASSPTWTNTGELFF.

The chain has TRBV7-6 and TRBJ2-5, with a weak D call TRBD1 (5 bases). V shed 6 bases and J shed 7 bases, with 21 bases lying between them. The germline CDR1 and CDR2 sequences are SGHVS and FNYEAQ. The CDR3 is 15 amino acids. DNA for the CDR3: TGTGCCAGCAGTCCACGGCAGGGCCCCGGCCGGACCCAGTACTTC. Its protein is CASSPRQGPGRTQYF.

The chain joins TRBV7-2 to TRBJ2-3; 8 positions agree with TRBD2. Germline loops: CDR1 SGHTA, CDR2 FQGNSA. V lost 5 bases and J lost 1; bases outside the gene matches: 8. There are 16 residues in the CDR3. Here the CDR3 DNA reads TGTGCCAGCAGCCCGACCCGGGGGGGGCGCACAGATACGCAGTATTTT. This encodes CASSPTRGGRTDTQYF.

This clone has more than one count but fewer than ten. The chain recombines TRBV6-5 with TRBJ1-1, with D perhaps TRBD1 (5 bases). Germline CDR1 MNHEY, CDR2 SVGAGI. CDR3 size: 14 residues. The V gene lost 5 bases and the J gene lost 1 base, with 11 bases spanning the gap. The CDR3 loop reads CASSRNGANTEAFF. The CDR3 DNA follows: TGTGCCAGCAGTCGAAATGGGGCGAACACTGAAGCTTTCTTT.

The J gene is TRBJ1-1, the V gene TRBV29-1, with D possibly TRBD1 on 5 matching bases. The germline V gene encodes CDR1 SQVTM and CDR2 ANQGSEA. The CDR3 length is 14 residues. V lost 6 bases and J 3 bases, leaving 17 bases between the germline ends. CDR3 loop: CSVLGDLLYTEAFF. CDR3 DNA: TGCAGCGTCTTAGGGGACCTCCTGTACACTGAAGCTTTCTTT.

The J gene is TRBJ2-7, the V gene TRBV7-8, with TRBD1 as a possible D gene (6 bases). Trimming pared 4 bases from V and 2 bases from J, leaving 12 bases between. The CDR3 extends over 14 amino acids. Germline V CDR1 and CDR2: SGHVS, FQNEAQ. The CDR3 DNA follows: TGTGCCAGCAGCTCTCGGACAGCCACCTACGAGCAGTACTTC. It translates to CASSSRTATYEQYF.

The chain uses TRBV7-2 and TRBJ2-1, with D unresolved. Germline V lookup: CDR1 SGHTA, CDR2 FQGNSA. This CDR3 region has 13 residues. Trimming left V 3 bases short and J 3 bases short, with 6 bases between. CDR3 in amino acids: CASSFDNYNEQFF. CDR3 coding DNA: TGTGCCAGCAGCTTCGACAACTACAATGAGCAGTTCTTC.

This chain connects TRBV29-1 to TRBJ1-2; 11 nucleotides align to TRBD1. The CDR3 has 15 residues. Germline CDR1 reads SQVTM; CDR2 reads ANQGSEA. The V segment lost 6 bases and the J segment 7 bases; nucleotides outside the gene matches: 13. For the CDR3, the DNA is TGCAGCGTAGCCACACGAGGACAGGGGGCGAGTGGCTACACCTTC. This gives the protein CSVATRGQGASGYTF.

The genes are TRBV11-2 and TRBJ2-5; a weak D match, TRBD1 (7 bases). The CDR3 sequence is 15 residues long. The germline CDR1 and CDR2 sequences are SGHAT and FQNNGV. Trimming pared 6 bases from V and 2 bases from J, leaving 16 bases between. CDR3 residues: CASRPAGGLQETQYF. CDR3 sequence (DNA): TGTGCCAGCAGGCCGGCAGGGGGACTTCAAGAGACCCAGTACTTC.

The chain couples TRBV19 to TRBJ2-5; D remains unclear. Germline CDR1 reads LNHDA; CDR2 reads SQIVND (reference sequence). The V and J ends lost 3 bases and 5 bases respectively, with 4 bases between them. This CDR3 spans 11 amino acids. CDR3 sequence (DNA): TGTGCCAGTAGTATTCGTGAGACCCAGTACTTC. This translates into CASSIRETQYF.

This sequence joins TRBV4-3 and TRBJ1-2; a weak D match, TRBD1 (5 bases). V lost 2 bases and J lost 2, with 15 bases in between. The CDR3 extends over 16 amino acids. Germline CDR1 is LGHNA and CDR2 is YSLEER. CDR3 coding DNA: TGCGCCAGCAGCCAAACCTCCGGGACCGTGAACTATGGCTACACCTTC. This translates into CASSQTSGTVNYGYTF.

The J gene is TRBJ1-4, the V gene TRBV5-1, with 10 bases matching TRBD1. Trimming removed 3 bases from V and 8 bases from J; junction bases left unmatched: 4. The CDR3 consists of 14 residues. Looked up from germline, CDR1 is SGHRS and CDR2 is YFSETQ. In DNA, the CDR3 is TGCGCCAGCAGCTCCGGACAGGGGGGCGAAAAACTGTTTTTT. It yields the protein CASSSGQGGEKLFF.

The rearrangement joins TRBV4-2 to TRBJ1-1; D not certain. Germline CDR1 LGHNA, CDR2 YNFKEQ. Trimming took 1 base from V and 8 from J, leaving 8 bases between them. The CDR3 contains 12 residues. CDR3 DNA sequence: TGTGCCAGCAGCCAAGGGGTGGCCGAAGCTTTCTTT. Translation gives CASSQGVAEAFF.

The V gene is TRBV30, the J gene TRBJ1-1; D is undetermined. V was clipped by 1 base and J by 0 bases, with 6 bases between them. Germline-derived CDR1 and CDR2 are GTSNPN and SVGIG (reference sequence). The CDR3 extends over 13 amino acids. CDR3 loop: CAWSGLMNTEAFF. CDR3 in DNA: TGTGCCTGGAGTGGATTGATGAACACTGAAGCTTTCTTT.

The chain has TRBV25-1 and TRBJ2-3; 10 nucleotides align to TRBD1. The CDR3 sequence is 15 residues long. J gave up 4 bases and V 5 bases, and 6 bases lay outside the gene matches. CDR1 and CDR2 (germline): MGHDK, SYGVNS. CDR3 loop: CASSPSTGGADTQYF. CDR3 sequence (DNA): TGTGCCAGCAGTCCGTCGACAGGGGGCGCAGATACGCAGTATTTT.